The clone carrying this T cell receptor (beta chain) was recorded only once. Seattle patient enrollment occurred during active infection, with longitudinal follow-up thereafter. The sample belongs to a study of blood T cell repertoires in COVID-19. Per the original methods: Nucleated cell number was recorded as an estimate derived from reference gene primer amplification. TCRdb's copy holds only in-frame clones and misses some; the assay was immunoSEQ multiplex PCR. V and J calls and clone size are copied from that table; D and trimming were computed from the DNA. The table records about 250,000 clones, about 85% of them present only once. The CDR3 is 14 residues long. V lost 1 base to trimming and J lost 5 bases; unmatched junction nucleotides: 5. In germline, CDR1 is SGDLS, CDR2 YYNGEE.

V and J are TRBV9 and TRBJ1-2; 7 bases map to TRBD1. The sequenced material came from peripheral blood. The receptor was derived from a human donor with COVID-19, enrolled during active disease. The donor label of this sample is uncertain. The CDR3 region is CASSVLGQAYGYTF. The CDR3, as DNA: TGTGCCAGCAGCGTACTCGGACAGGCTTATGGCTACACCTTC.